A single sample gave rise to the 17 T cell receptor beta chains below, sequenced in a study of cytomegalovirus exposure and HLA in healthy donors. 60 Vbeta and 13 Jbeta primers were used in PCR. The table came from immunoSEQ multiplex PCR; TCRdb's copy has only in-frame clones and leaves some out. This table has fewer than 150,000 clones, about 80% appearing once. Sequencing was carried out using PBMCs. The source of these receptors is a male donor in good health and CMV-seronegative.

This chain links TRBV7-2 with TRBJ1-4; D perhaps matches TRBD1 (5 bases). Trimming pared 2 bases from V and 3 bases from J, leaving 7 bases between. The V gene's germline CDR1 is SGHTA and CDR2 FQGNSA. CDR3 size: 14 residues. The CDR3 sequence is CASSLSRANEKLFF. CDR3 coding DNA: TGTGCCAGCAGCTTAAGCAGGGCTAATGAAAAACTGTTTTTT.

The chain combines TRBV4-3 with TRBJ2-2; 7 bases match TRBD1. Unmatched junction bases numbered 6, after V lost 3 bases and J lost 5 bases. The germline gives CDR1 LGHNA, CDR2 YSLEER. The CDR3 is made up of 15 amino acids. Here the CDR3 reads CASSQTGSRTGELFF. CDR3 coding DNA: TGCGCCAGCAGCCAGACAGGGAGCAGGACCGGGGAGCTGTTTTTT.

The CDR3 DNA follows: TGTGCCAGCAGCTTTAGGACAGTCAACTATGGCTACACCTTC. This codes for CASSFRTVNYGYTF. The chain uses TRBV6-6 and TRBJ1-2; tentatively, D is TRBD1 (6 bases). Germline CDR1 and CDR2: MNHNY and SVGAGI (reference sequence). The CDR3 extends over 14 amino acids. Trimming took 6 bases from V and 2 from J, leaving 13 bases between them.

This chain joins TRBV14 and TRBJ1-1; D possibly corresponds to TRBD1 (5 bases). Germline CDR1 SGHDN, CDR2 FVKESK. V was cut by 0 bases and J by 3 bases, with 5 bases left in between. The length of the CDR3 is 13 residues. In DNA, the CDR3 is TGTGCCAGCAGCCAAGACAGGGACACTGAAGCTTTCTTT. It translates to CASSQDRDTEAFF.

The J gene is TRBJ1-3, the V gene TRBV4-3, with a tentative D call TRBD1 (6 bases). This CDR3 region has 16 residues. The V and J ends lost 4 bases and 1 base respectively, with 14 bases between them. Germline values: CDR1 LGHNA, CDR2 YSLEER. CDR3 in amino acids: CASSLGGPNSGNTIYF. The CDR3, as DNA: TGCGCCAGCAGCCTAGGGGGACCGAATTCTGGAAACACCATATATTTT.

The chain uses TRBV9 and TRBJ2-7; possibly TRBD1 for D (6 bases). V was shortened by 3 bases and J by 4 bases, with 17 bases between the two germline ends. Germline assignment: CDR1 SGDLS and CDR2 YYNGEE. The CDR3 covers 15 residues. CDR3 amino acids: CASSAAAGVNYEQYF. The CDR3 coding sequence is TGTGCCAGCAGCGCGGCGGCAGGGGTTAATTACGAGCAGTACTTC.

This clone was seen only a few times. The genes are TRBV5-1 and TRBJ2-7; possible D gene TRBD2, 5 bases. The CDR3 sequence is 15 residues long. The germline V gene encodes CDR1 SGHRS and CDR2 YFSETQ. Trimming left V 8 bases short and J 2 bases short, with 20 bases between. For the CDR3, the DNA is TGCGCCAGTTCACGGCTCGGGGATGGCCCCTACGAGCAGTACTTC. This sequence encodes CASSRLGDGPYEQYF.

The chain has TRBV5-4 and TRBJ2-1; weak D call: TRBD2 (6 bases). Germline loops: CDR1 SGHNT, CDR2 YYREEE (reference sequence). V gave up 4 bases and J gave up 5 bases, with 13 bases separating them. The CDR3 spans 14 residues. The CDR3 sequence: CASSPGGRDNEQFF. The CDR3 region has the DNA TGTGCCAGCAGCCCCGGGGGAAGGGACAATGAGCAGTTCTTC.

The chain uses TRBV11-2 and TRBJ2-2; 13 bases map to TRBD2. The CDR3 totals 18 residues. The ends lost 4 bases at V and 5 bases at J; junction bases unmatched: 10. Germline V CDR1 and CDR2: SGHAT, FQNNGV. This CDR3 reads CASSSLRTSGGRTGELFF. As DNA, the CDR3 is TGTGCCAGCAGCTCGCTACGGACTAGCGGGGGAAGGACCGGGGAGCTGTTTTTT.

This rearrangement joins TRBV5-6 to TRBJ1-4; the match to TRBD1 covers 7 bases. The CDR3 consists of 16 residues. J was trimmed by 3 bases and V by 0 bases; bases with no gene match: 5. Germline V gives CDR1 SGHDT, CDR2 YYEEEE. CDR3 residues: CASSLAPGQPNEKLFF. The CDR3 DNA follows: TGTGCCAGCAGCTTGGCACCGGGACAGCCTAATGAAAAACTGTTTTTT.

V is TRBV7-9 and J is TRBJ1-3; 9 nucleotides match TRBD1. Looked up from germline, CDR1 is SEHNR and CDR2 is FQNEAQ (reference sequence). V shed 2 bases and J 5 bases; nucleotides not matched to a gene: 7. CDR3 length: 16 residues. The CDR3 nucleotides read TGTGCCAGCAGCTTATTTGGACAGGGGTACCGAAACACCATATATTTT. Its protein is CASSLFGQGYRNTIYF.

The genes are TRBV2 and TRBJ2-7, with D perhaps TRBD1 (5 bases). Germline V CDR1 and CDR2: SNHLY, FYNNEI. CDR3 length equals 14 residues. Trimming pared 3 bases from V and 2 bases from J, leaving 11 bases between. The CDR3, as DNA: TGTGCCAGCAGTGACGTGGGGCCCCCCTACGAGCAGTACTTC. This encodes CASSDVGPPYEQYF. The full variable domain, rest sourced from reference TRBV2 and TRBJ2-7, is EPEVTQTPSHQVTQMGQEVILRCVPISNHLYFYWYRQILGQKVEFLVSFYNNEISEKSEIFDDQFSVERPDGSNFTLKIRSTKLEDSAMYFCASSDVGPPYEQYFGPGTRLTVT.

The V gene is TRBV25-1, the J gene TRBJ2-1, with a possible D match to TRBD2 (7 bases). CDR3 size: 16 residues. The V gene's germline CDR1 is MGHDK and CDR2 SYGVNS. Deletions cut 2 bases from V and 3 bases from J, with 14 bases between. DNA for the CDR3: TGTGCCAGCAGTGAAAGGAGGGGGGGGCACTACAATGAGCAGTTCTTC. As protein: CASSERRGGHYNEQFF. The full variable domain, rest sourced from reference TRBV25-1 and TRBJ2-1, is EADIYQTPRYLVIGTGKKITLECSQTMGHDKMYWYQQDPGMELHLIHYSYGVNSTEKGDLSSESTVSRIRTEHFPLTLESARPSHTSQYLCASSERRGGHYNEQFFGPGTRLTVL.

The chain is built from TRBV30 and TRBJ1-4; D is perhaps TRBD1 (5 bases). The CDR3 is made up of 13 amino acids. Germline CDR1 reads GTSNPN; CDR2 reads SVGIG (reference sequence). The chain's CDR3 is CAFGRGRSEKLFF. As DNA, the CDR3 is TGTGCGTTCGGGCGGGGACGTAGTGAAAAACTGTTTTTT.

This clone appeared a single time. This chain uses TRBV7-8 with TRBJ2-2; 7 bases are shared with TRBD2. The CDR3 spans 14 residues. V lost 4 bases to trimming and J lost 6 bases; unmatched junction nucleotides: 5. Per the germline V gene, CDR1 is SGHVS and CDR2 is FQNEAQ. This CDR3 reads CASSWGLISGELFF. For the CDR3, the DNA is TGTGCCAGCAGCTGGGGACTAATCTCCGGGGAGCTGTTTTTT.

The chain links TRBV6-5 to TRBJ1-1, with 10 bases fitting TRBD1. CDR1 is MNHEY, CDR2 SVGAGI, per germline. This CDR3 contains 14 residues. V dropped 5 bases and J dropped 6; count of bases not matched to a gene: 6. CDR3 loop: CASSRQDRGAEAFF. DNA for the CDR3: TGTGCCAGCAGTCGTCAGGACAGGGGGGCTGAAGCTTTCTTT.

The rearrangement uses TRBV2 and TRBJ2-7; perhaps TRBD1 as D (6 bases). V lost 7 bases to trimming and J lost 2 bases, with 12 bases between them. Germline V gene lookup returns CDR1 SNHLY and CDR2 FYNNEI. The CDR3 is made up of 13 amino acids. Here the CDR3 DNA reads TGTGCCAGCACCCCAGGGGAGACCTACGAGCAGTACTTC. It translates to CASTPGETYEQYF.